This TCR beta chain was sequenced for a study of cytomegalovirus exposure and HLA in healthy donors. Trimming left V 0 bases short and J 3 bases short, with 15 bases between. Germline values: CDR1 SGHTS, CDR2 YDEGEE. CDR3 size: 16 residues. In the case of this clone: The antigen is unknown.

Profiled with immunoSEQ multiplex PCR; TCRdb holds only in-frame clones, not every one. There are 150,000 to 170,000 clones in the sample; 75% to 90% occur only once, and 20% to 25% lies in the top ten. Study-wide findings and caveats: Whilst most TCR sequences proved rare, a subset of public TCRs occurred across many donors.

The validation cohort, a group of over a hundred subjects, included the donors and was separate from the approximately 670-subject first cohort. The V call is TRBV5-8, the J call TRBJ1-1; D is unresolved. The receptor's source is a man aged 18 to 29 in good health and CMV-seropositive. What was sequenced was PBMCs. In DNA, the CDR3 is TGTGCCAGCAGCTTGGGAGGAAGAGGTATTTACACTGAAGCTTTCTTT. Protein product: CASSLGGRGIYTEAFF.